The sequence of this T cell receptor (beta chain) was determined in a study of T cells in Graves' hyperthyroidism and ophthalmopathy. Study-wide background: Blood from the periphery was taken at initial diagnosis, before any treatment.

Study-level points and caveats: In blood, most of the thyroid clonotypes expanded above 0.001 were also present. In the analysis, a 13 V-J model separated ophthalmopathy from stable hyperthyroidism.

This clonotype was counted between two and nine times. Antigen unknown. The CDR3 totals 15 residues. CDR1 and CDR2 from the germline V gene are DFQATT and SNEGSKA (reference sequence). V was trimmed by 0 bases and J by 5 bases, leaving 16 bases between them. RNA transcripts gave rise to amplified TCR beta CDR3 regions. First-round RT-PCR of the TCR CDR3 relied on the HTBI primer set. TCRdb independently ran MiXCR on the multiplex PCR reads; one entry per CDR3 protein. This sample has hundreds of thousands of distinct CDR3 sequences, with around 39% found just once. Sequencing was performed on blood. The TCR comes from a man between 18 and 35 years old with Graves' hyperthyroidism. J is TRBJ1-2 and V is TRBV20-1; a weak D match, TRBD1 (5 bases). The CDR3 sequence: CSARDLTGPYYGYTF. The DNA for the CDR3 is TGCAGTGCTAGAGACCTTACGGGACCCTATTATGGCTACACCTTC.